The 3 T cell receptor beta chains below all came from one sample that was sequenced in a study of PD-1 blockade in classical Hodgkin lymphoma. Here immunoSEQ multiplex PCR was the method, and the copy in TCRdb shows in-frame clones only, minus some. Here the sample spans about 20,000 clones, approximately 80% being singletons. Time point noted: cycle 4 day 1 (C4D1), after about 6 weeks of nivolumab. Every patient experienced relapse after autologous stem cell transplantation, and brentuximab vedotin exposure varied. The sequenced sample was peripheral blood mononuclear cells (PBMCs), obtained before the fourth cycle of nivolumab. These receptor sequences come from a human donor with classical Hodgkin lymphoma.

In this sample, this clone turned up a few times. The chain combines TRBV2 with TRBJ2-7, with D possibly matching TRBD2 (6 bases). The germline gives CDR1 SNHLY, CDR2 FYNNEI. V dropped 8 bases and J dropped 4 bases, with 15 bases sitting between them. The CDR3 consists of 13 residues. CDR3 sequence: CASCRDWQYEQYF. The CDR3 nucleotides read TGTGCCAGCTGCCGGGACTGGCAGTACGAGCAGTACTTC.

J is TRBJ2-7 and V is TRBV11-3, with a possible D match to TRBD2 (5 bases). The CDR3 runs to 13 residues. The germline V gene has CDR1 SGHNT and CDR2 YENEEA. Trimming removed 3 bases at V and 3 bases at J, with 9 bases between. The CDR3 reads CASSFVGDYEQYF. CDR3 sequence (DNA): TGTGCCAGCAGCTTTGTGGGAGACTACGAGCAGTACTTC.

Of note for this clone: One end of the junction varies from germline; a read error may be responsible. The chain recombines TRBV7-9 with TRBJ2-3; 9 nucleotides line up with TRBD2. The germline CDR1 and CDR2 sequences are SEHNR and FQNEAQ (reference sequence). The length of the CDR3 is 15 residues. The DNA for the CDR3 is TGTGCCAGCAGCCTAGCGGGGTCGACCACAGATACGCAGTATTTT. Translated: CASSLAGSTTDTQYF.